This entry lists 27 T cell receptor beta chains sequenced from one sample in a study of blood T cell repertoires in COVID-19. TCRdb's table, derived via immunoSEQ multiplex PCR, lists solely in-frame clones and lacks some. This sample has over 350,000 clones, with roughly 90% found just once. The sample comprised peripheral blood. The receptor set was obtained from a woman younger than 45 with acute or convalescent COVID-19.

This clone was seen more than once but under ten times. CDR3 protein: CASSPDSQTQYF. In DNA form, the CDR3 reads TGTGCCAGCAGCCCCGACAGCCAAACGCAGTATTTT. This chain uses TRBV7-9 with TRBJ2-3; a weak D match, TRBD1 (5 bases). Trimming removed 5 bases from V and 9 bases from J, with 12 bases in between. CDR1 SEHNR and CDR2 FQNEAQ come from the germline V gene (reference sequence). The CDR3 sequence is 12 residues long.

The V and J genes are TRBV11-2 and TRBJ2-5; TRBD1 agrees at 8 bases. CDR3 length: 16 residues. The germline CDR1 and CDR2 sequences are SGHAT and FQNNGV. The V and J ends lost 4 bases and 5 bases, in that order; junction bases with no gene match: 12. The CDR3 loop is CASSSSPTTGEETQYF. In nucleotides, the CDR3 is TGTGCCAGCAGCTCCTCCCCGACGACAGGGGAGGAGACCCAGTACTTC.

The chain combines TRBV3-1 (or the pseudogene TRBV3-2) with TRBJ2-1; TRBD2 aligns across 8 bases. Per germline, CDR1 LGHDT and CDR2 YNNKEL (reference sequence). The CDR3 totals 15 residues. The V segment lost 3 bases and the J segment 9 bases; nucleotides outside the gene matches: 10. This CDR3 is CASSHRGGLEGEQFF. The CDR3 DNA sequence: TGTGCCAGCAGCCACCGGGGGGGCCTTGAGGGTGAGCAGTTCTTC.

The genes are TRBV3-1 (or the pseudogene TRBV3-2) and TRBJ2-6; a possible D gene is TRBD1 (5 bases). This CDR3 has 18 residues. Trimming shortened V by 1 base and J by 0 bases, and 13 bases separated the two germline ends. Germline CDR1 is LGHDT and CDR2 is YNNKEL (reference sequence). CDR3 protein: CASSQGRVGASGANVLTF. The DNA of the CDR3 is TGTGCCAGCAGCCAAGGAAGGGTTGGGGCCTCTGGGGCCAACGTCCTGACTTTC.

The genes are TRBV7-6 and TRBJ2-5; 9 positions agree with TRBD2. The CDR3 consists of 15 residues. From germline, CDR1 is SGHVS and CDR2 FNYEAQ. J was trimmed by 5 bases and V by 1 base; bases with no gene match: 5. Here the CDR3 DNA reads TGTGCCAGCAGCTTAGGTGCCGCGGGGGGGGAGACCCAGTACTTC. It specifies CASSLGAAGGETQYF. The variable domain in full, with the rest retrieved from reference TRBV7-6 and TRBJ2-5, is GAGVSQSPRYKVTKRGQDVALRCDPISGHVSLYWYRQALGQGPEFLTYFNYEAQQDKSGLPNDRFSAERPEGSISTLTIQRTEQRDSAMYRCASSLGAAGGETQYFGPGTRLLVL.

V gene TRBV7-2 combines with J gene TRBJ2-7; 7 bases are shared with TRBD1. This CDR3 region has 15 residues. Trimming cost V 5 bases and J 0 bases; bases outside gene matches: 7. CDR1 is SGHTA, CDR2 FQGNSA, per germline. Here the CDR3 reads CASSGQGVSSYEQYF. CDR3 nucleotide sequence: TGTGCCAGCAGCGGGCAGGGGGTAAGCTCCTACGAGCAGTACTTC.

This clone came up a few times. The CDR3 loop reads CASSSGGAGNQPQHF. The CDR3 nucleotides read TGTGCCAGCAGTTCAGGGGGCGCGGGCAATCAGCCCCAGCATTTT. The chain recombines TRBV28 with TRBJ1-5; TRBD1 agrees at 8 bases. CDR1 is MDHEN, CDR2 SYDVKM, per germline. The CDR3 runs 15 residues. The V segment lost 4 bases and the J segment 2 bases; nucleotides outside the gene matches: 4.

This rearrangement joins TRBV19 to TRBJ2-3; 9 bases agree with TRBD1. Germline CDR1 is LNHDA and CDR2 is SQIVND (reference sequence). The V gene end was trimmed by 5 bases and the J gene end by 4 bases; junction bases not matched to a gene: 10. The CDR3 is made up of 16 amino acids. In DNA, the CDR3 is TGTGCCAGTAGTGTGGGGACAGGGTGGTATGCAGATACGCAGTATTTT. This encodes CASSVGTGWYADTQYF.

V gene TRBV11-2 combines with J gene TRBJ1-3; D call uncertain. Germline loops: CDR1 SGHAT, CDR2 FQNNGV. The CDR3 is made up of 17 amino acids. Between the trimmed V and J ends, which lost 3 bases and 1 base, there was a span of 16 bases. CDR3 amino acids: CASSFSPSPLSGNTIYF. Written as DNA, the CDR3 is TGTGCCAGCAGCTTTTCTCCTAGCCCCCTATCTGGAAACACCATATATTTT.

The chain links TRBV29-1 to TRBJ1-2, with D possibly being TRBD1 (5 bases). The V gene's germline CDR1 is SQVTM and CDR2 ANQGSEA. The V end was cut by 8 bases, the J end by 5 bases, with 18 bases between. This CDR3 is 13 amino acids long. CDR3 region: CSSSPGGEYGYTF. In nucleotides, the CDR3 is TGCAGCTCCTCCCCGGGGGGGGAGTATGGCTACACCTTC.

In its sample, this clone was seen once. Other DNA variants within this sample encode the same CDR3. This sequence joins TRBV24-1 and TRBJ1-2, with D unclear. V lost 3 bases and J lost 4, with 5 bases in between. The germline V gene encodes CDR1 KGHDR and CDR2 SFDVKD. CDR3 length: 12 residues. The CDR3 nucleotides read TGTGCCACCAGTGATCCGGGCTATGGCTACACCTTC. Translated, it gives CATSDPGYGYTF.

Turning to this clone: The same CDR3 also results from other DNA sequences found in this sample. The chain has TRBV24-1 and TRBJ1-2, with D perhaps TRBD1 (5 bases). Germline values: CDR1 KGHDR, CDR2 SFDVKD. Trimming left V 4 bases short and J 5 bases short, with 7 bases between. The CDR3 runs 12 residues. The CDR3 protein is CATSDPGYGYTF. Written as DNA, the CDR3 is TGTGCCACCAGTGACCCAGGGTATGGCTACACCTTC.

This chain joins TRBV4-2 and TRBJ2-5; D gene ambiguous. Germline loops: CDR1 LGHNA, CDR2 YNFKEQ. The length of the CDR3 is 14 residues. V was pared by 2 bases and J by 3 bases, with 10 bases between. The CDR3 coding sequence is TGTGCCAGCAGCCAAACCTTACTGGAAGAGACCCAGTACTTC. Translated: CASSQTLLEETQYF.

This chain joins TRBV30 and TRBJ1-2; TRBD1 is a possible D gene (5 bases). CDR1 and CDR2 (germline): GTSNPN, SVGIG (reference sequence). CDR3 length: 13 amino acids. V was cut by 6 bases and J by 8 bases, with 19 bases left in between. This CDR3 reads CACNPHGTTGYTF. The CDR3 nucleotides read TGTGCCTGCAATCCCCACGGGACTACCGGCTACACCTTC.

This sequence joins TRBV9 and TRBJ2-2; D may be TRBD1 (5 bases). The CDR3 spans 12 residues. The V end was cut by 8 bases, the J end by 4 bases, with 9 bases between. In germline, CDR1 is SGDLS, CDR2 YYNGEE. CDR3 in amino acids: CASKGPTGELFF. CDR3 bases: TGTGCCAGTAAGGGGCCCACCGGGGAGCTGTTTTTT.

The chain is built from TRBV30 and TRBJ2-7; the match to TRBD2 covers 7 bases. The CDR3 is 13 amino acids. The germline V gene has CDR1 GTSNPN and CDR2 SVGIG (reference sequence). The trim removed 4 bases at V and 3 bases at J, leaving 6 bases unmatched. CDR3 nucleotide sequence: TGTGCCTGGAACTCCCTAGCGGTCTACGAGCAGTACTTC. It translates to CAWNSLAVYEQYF.

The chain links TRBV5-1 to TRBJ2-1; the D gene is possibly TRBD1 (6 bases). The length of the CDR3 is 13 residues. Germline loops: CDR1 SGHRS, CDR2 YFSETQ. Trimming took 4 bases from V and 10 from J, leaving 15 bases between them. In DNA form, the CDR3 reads TGCGCCAGCAGCCCTCAACAGGGACGGGAGCAGTTCTTC. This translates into CASSPQQGREQFF.

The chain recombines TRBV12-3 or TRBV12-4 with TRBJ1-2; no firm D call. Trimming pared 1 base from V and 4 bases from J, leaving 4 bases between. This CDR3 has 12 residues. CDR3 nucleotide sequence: TGTGCCAGCAGTTTAGGCAGCTATGGCTACACCTTC. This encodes CASSLGSYGYTF.

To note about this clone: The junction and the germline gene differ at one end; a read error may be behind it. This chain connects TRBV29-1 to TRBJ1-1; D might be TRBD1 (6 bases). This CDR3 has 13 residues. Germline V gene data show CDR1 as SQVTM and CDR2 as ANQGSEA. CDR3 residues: CSAERGAKLEAFF. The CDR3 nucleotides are TGCAGCGCTGAACGGGGGGCTAAACTGGAAGCTTTCTTT.

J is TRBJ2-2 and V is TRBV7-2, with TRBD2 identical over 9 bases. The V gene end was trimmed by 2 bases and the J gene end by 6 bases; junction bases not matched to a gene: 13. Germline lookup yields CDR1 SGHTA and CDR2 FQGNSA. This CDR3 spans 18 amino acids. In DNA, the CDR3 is TGTGCCAGCAGCTTACGAATTGGACTAGCGTCGTTTGCCGGGGAGCTGTTTTTT. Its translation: CASSLRIGLASFAGELFF. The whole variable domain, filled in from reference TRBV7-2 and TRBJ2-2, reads GAGVSQSPSNKVTEKGKDVELRCDPISGHTALYWYRQSLGQGLEFLIYFQGNSAPDKSGLPSDRFSAERTGGSVSTLTIQRTQQEDSAVYLCASSLRIGLASFAGELFFGEGSRLTVL.

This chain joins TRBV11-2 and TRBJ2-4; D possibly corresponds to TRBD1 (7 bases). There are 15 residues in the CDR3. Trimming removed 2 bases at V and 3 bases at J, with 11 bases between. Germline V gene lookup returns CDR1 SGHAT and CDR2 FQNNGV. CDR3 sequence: CASSLSRGVKNIQYF. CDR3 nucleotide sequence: TGTGCCAGCAGCTTATCCAGGGGGGTCAAAAACATTCAGTACTTC.

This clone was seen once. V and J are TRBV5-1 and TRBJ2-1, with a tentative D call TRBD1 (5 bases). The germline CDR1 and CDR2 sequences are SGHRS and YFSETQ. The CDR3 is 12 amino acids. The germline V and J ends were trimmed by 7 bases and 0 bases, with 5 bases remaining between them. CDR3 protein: CASQGSYNEQFF. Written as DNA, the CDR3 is TGCGCCAGCCAGGGCTCCTACAATGAGCAGTTCTTC.

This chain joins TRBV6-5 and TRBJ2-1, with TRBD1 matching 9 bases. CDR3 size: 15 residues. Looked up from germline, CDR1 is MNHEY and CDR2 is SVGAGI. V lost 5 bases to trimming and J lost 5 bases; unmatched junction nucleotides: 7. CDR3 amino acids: CASSRRDRANNEQFF. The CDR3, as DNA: TGTGCCAGCAGTCGCCGGGACAGGGCAAACAATGAGCAGTTCTTC.

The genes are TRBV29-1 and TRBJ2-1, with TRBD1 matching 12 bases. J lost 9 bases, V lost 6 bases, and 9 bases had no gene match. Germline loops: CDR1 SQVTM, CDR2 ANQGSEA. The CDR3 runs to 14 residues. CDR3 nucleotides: TGCAGCGTCCTACCGGGACAGGGGGCGGCTGAGCAGTTCTTC. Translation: CSVLPGQGAAEQFF.

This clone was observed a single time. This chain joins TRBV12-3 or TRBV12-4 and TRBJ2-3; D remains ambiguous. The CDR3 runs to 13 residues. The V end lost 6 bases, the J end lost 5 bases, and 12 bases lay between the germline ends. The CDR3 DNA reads TGTGCCAGCAGACCGCCGGTTCAAGATACGCAGTATTTT. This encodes CASRPPVQDTQYF.

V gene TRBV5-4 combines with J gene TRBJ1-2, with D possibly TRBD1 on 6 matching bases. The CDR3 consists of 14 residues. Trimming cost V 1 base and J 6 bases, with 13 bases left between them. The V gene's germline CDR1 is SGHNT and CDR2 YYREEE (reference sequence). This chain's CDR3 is CASSLQLQGNGYTF. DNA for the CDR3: TGTGCCAGCAGCTTGCAACTACAGGGTAATGGCTACACCTTC.

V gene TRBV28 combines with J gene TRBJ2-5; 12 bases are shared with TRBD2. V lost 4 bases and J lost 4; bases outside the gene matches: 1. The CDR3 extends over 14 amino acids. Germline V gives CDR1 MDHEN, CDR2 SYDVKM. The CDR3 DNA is TGTGCCAGCAGTTGGACTAGCGGGGTAGAGACCCAGTACTTC. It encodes CASSWTSGVETQYF.